Listed here are 27 T cell receptor beta chains from one sample, sequenced in a study of follicular helper T cells after annual influenza vaccination (dated by TCRdb to 2017 to 2019). Libraries were prepared through the immunoSEQ multiplex PCR assay. TCRdb took this table from immuneACCESS and kept in-frame rearrangements with V and J called. Such tables lack part of the clones; where checked against another copy, unresolved V genes explain under half of the gap, and the rest is unexplained. Counted in this sample were roughly 6,100 clones; 82% of them appeared once. The ten most abundant clones make up roughly 0.78% of the sample. What the time point label conveys for this sample: 2015-2016 season, pre-vaccination. The input for sequencing was CXCR5- memory CD4+ T cells sorted from blood, taken on the day of influenza vaccination. The intended sense of this specimen's cell subset or site label: CXCR5- memory CD4 T cells. The receptors were sampled from an adult who received the influenza vaccine.

The chain employs TRBV7-2 and TRBJ2-7; possibly TRBD1 for D (5 bases). CDR3 size: 16 residues. Between the trimmed V and J ends, which lost 1 base and 5 bases, there was a span of 18 bases. Germline V gives CDR1 SGHTA, CDR2 FQGNSA. CDR3 coding DNA: TGTGCCAGCAGCTTAGATCCAAGGAAGGGGTCCAACGAGCAGTACTTC. Its translation is CASSLDPRKGSNEQYF.

The chain has TRBV9 and TRBJ1-5, with a tentative D call TRBD1 (5 bases). Germline-derived CDR1 and CDR2 are SGDLS and YYNGEE. With 0 bases removed from V and 4 bases from J, the gap between germline ends came to 5 bases. The CDR3 length is 13 residues. CDR3 region: CASSVGQNQPQHF. As DNA, the CDR3 is TGTGCCAGCAGCGTAGGACAGAATCAGCCCCAGCATTTT.

In its sample, this clone was seen once. This chain joins TRBV21-1 and TRBJ1-5. TRBV21-1 is a pseudogene. The CDR3 consists of 17 residues. The CDR3 DNA reads as TGTGCCAGCAGCAAAGTAAACCTCCGGGAATACAATCAGCCCCAGCATTTT. This sequence encodes CASSKVNLREYNQPQHF.

The chain couples TRBV5-1 to TRBJ1-2, with D possibly TRBD1 on 6 matching bases. The CDR3 sequence is 12 residues long. CDR1 is SGHRS, CDR2 YFSETQ, per germline. V dropped 4 bases and J dropped 4 bases, with 8 bases sitting between them. The CDR3 reads CASSRDTYGYTF. The CDR3 region has the DNA TGCGCCAGCAGCAGGGACACCTATGGCTACACCTTC.

This clone was picked up one time. V gene TRBV5-1 combines with J gene TRBJ2-3, with 8 positions matching TRBD2. There are 14 residues in the CDR3. Losses at the gene ends were 4 bases for V and 4 bases for J; bases not matched to a gene: 5. Germline CDR1 reads SGHRS; CDR2 reads YFSETQ. The CDR3 region is CASSTGLVPDTQYF. DNA for the CDR3: TGCGCCAGCAGCACGGGACTAGTCCCAGATACGCAGTATTTT.

The chain combines TRBV5-4 with TRBJ2-3; D ambiguous. The CDR3 is 15 residues long. CDR1 and CDR2 (germline): SGHNT, YYREEE (reference sequence). Trimming stripped 0 bases from V and 1 base from J, with 9 bases between. CDR3 residues: CASSLGLVGTDTQYF. The CDR3 bases are TGTGCCAGCAGCTTGGGGTTGGTGGGCACAGATACGCAGTATTTT. Variable domain in full (rest from reference TRBV5-4 and TRBJ2-3): ETGVTQSPTHLIKTRGQQVTLRCSSQSGHNTVSWYQQALGQGPQFIFQYYREEENGRGNFPPRFSGLQFPNYSSELNVNALELDDSALYLCASSLGLVGTDTQYFGPGTRLTVL.

The CDR3 spells CASSTHRGGSSPLHF. DNA of the CDR3: TGTGCCAGCAGTACTCACAGGGGCGGGAGTTCACCCCTCCACTTT. The chain couples TRBV6-5 to TRBJ1-6; 7 nucleotides agree with TRBD1. The CDR3 loop spans 15 amino acids. Per germline, CDR1 MNHEY and CDR2 SVGAGI. V lost 5 bases, J lost 9 bases, and 10 bases stayed unmatched.

The chain has TRBV4-1 and TRBJ2-4, with D perhaps matching TRBD2 (5 bases). Trimming shortened V by 6 bases and J by 1 base, and 22 bases separated the two germline ends. The length of the CDR3 is 18 residues. Germline V gene data show CDR1 as MGHRA and CDR2 as YSYEKL. Here the CDR3 DNA reads TGCGCCAGCAGTGTTCCGGGAACCTATCTCCGGGCCAAAAACATTCAGTACTTC. Translation: CASSVPGTYLRAKNIQYF.

This chain links TRBV5-1 with TRBJ2-2, with D possibly matching TRBD2 (6 bases). The CDR3 has 14 amino acids. Looked up from germline, CDR1 is SGHRS and CDR2 is YFSETQ. V lost 4 bases and J 4 bases, leaving 11 bases between the germline ends. The DNA of the CDR3 is TGCGCCAGCAGCGCCGGGACTTCCACCGGGGAGCTGTTTTTT. Translated: CASSAGTSTGELFF.

The chain joins TRBV5-6 to TRBJ1-1; D remains ambiguous. Germline V lookup: CDR1 SGHDT, CDR2 YYEEEE. This CDR3 contains 13 residues. Trimming took off 1 base at V and 3 bases at J, with 7 bases between the two ends. In DNA, the CDR3 is TGTGCCAGCAGCTTGATGGTTTACACTGAAGCTTTCTTT. Translated: CASSLMVYTEAFF.

The chain recombines TRBV6-5 with TRBJ2-7; D not certain. Trimming took off 1 base at V and 0 bases at J, with 10 bases between the two ends. CDR1 and CDR2 (germline): MNHEY, SVGAGI. The CDR3 consists of 15 residues. The chain's CDR3 is CASSYYPDNSYEQYF. The CDR3, as DNA: TGTGCCAGCAGTTACTATCCAGATAACTCCTACGAGCAGTACTTC.

The V gene is TRBV19, the J gene TRBJ2-3; possibly TRBD2 for D (6 bases). The V gene lost 5 bases and the J gene lost 2 bases, with 14 bases spanning the gap. CDR3 length: 15 residues. Per the germline V gene, CDR1 is LNHDA and CDR2 is SQIVND (reference sequence). This CDR3 is CASSSRGDATDTQYF. The CDR3, as DNA: TGTGCCAGTAGTTCGCGGGGTGACGCCACAGATACGCAGTATTTT. Drawing the rest from reference TRBV19 and TRBJ2-3, the complete variable domain is DGGITQSPKYLFRKEGQNVTLSCEQNLNHDAMYWYRQDPGQGLRLIYYSQIVNDFQKGDIAEGYSVSREKKESFPLTVTSAQKNPTAFYLCASSSRGDATDTQYFGPGTRLTVL.

J is TRBJ1-2 and V is TRBV6-1; D gene ambiguous. CDR1 and CDR2 from the germline V gene are MNHNS and SASEGT. Trimming took off 2 bases at V and 5 bases at J, with 6 bases between the two ends. CDR3 length: 12 amino acids. The CDR3: CASSERRYGYTF. CDR3 DNA sequence: TGTGCCAGCAGTGAACGGAGATATGGCTACACCTTC.

Only a few counts were recorded for this clone. The gene calls are TRBV6-1 and TRBJ2-7, with 7 positions matching TRBD1. This CDR3 is 17 amino acids long. CDR1 and CDR2 from the germline V gene are MNHNS and SASEGT. With V trimmed by 2 bases and J by 0 bases, 10 bases remained unmatched. In nucleotides, the CDR3 is TGTGCCAGCAGTGAAACACTCTCAGGGGGTAGCTCCTACGAGCAGTACTTC. Its translation is CASSETLSGGSSYEQYF.

The J gene is TRBJ2-7, the V gene TRBV11-3; possibly TRBD1 for D (6 bases). This CDR3 comprises 13 residues. Trimming pared 2 bases from V and 7 bases from J, leaving 12 bases between. CDR1 and CDR2 (germline): SGHNT, YENEEA. Written as DNA, the CDR3 is TGTGCCAGCAGCTTAAACAGGGTGGGAGAGCAGTACTTC. This gives the protein CASSLNRVGEQYF. The whole variable domain, filled in from reference TRBV11-3 and TRBJ2-7, reads EAGVVQSPRYKIIEKKQPVAFWCNPISGHNTLYWYLQNLGQGPELLIRYENEEAVDDSQLPKDRFSAERLKGVDSTLKIQPAELGDSAVYLCASSLNRVGEQYFGPGTRLTVT.

The genes are TRBV5-1 and TRBJ1-6; 9 bases fit TRBD1. V lost 2 bases to trimming and J lost 5 bases; unmatched junction nucleotides: 5. CDR1 and CDR2 (germline): SGHRS, YFSETQ. The CDR3 has 16 amino acids. This chain's CDR3 is CASSLQGAGNNSPLHF. The CDR3 DNA reads as TGCGCCAGCAGCTTACAGGGGGCAGGAAATAATTCACCCCTCCACTTT.

V and J are TRBV11-3 and TRBJ1-3; D is unclear. This CDR3 is 13 amino acids long. V lost 3 bases to trimming and J lost 7 bases, with 10 bases between them. The germline CDR1 and CDR2 sequences are SGHNT and YENEEA. This chain's CDR3 is CASSFGERNTIYF. Written as DNA, the CDR3 is TGTGCCAGCAGCTTCGGCGAGAGGAACACCATATATTTT. Drawing the rest from reference TRBV11-3 and TRBJ1-3, the complete variable domain is EAGVVQSPRYKIIEKKQPVAFWCNPISGHNTLYWYLQNLGQGPELLIRYENEEAVDDSQLPKDRFSAERLKGVDSTLKIQPAELGDSAVYLCASSFGERNTIYFGEGSWLTVV.

The V call is TRBV5-1, the J call TRBJ1-4; TRBD1 is a possible D gene (6 bases). Looked up from germline, CDR1 is SGHRS and CDR2 is YFSETQ. The CDR3 contains 15 residues. Deletions cut 5 bases from V and 7 bases from J, with 18 bases between. CDR3 in DNA: TGCGCCAGCAGGTACGCCGGGACACAGGCTGAAAAACTGTTTTTT. Amino acids: CASRYAGTQAEKLFF.

This clone was counted only a few times. The chain is built from TRBV2 and TRBJ1-5, with 7 positions matching TRBD1. Trimming cost V 6 bases and J 4 bases; bases outside gene matches: 3. The germline V gene has CDR1 SNHLY and CDR2 FYNNEI. The CDR3 length is 13 residues. The CDR3: CASSLQGNQPQHF. CDR3 sequence (DNA): TGTGCCAGCAGCTTACAGGGGAATCAGCCCCAGCATTTT.

The chain carries TRBV23-1 and TRBJ2-7, with D perhaps matching TRBD1 (5 bases). TRBV23-1 is an open reading frame, and its role is uncertain. This CDR3 contains 14 residues. Trimming took off 0 bases at V and 2 bases at J, with 8 bases between the two ends. The DNA of the CDR3 is TGCGCCAGCAGTCAATCTTTACAGGCCTACGAGCAGTACTTC. This codes for CASSQSLQAYEQYF.

The chain employs TRBV5-4 and TRBJ1-4, with 8 bases lining up with TRBD1. The V gene end was trimmed by 1 base and the J gene end by 6 bases; junction bases not matched to a gene: 2. The V gene's germline CDR1 is SGHNT and CDR2 YYREEE (reference sequence). The CDR3 loop spans 14 amino acids. CDR3 coding DNA: TGTGCCAGCAGCTTGCAGGGGGCGGATGAAAAACTGTTTTTT. Its translation is CASSLQGADEKLFF. The whole variable domain, remainder taken from reference TRBV5-4 and TRBJ1-4, is ETGVTQSPTHLIKTRGQQVTLRCSSQSGHNTVSWYQQALGQGPQFIFQYYREEENGRGNFPPRFSGLQFPNYSSELNVNALELDDSALYLCASSLQGADEKLFFGSGTQLSVL.

This clone has just a few counts. This chain connects TRBV5-6 to TRBJ1-1; D gene unclear. CDR3 size: 16 residues. Germline V gene sequence: CDR1 SGHDT, CDR2 YYEEEE. Deletions cut 1 base from V and 0 bases from J, with 13 bases between. CDR3 sequence reads: CASSLRSPGMNTEAFF. In DNA form, the CDR3 reads TGTGCCAGCAGCTTGAGATCGCCCGGGATGAACACTGAAGCTTTCTTT.

This clone was detected once. The rearrangement links TRBV5-4 to TRBJ2-3; TRBD2 aligns across 11 bases. The germline gives CDR1 SGHNT, CDR2 YYREEE (reference sequence). This CDR3 is built from 15 residues. V lost 4 bases, J lost 10 bases, and 11 bases stayed unmatched. The CDR3 nucleotides read TGTGCCAGCAGCCATAGCGGGGGGGCAAGGTTTTCGCAGTATTTT. This codes for CASSHSGGARFSQYF.

The chain is built from TRBV20-1 and TRBJ2-7; D ambiguous. The V gene lost 5 bases and the J gene lost 4 bases, with 6 bases spanning the gap. This CDR3 comprises 10 residues. Germline CDR1 DFQATT, CDR2 SNEGSKA (reference sequence). The CDR3 region has the DNA TGCAGTGCTTTCGATTACGAGCAGTACTTC. Its translation: CSAFDYEQYF.

J is TRBJ2-7 and V is TRBV9; TRBD2 is a possible D gene (6 bases). The ends were cut back, 7 bases at V and 6 bases at J, with 14 bases in the middle. The CDR3 is made up of 12 amino acids. Germline values: CDR1 SGDLS, CDR2 YYNGEE. The CDR3 sequence: CASEGTSVEQYF. CDR3 nucleotides: TGTGCCAGCGAAGGGACTTCGGTCGAGCAGTACTTC.

This chain links TRBV18 with TRBJ1-2; perhaps TRBD1 as D (5 bases). CDR1 and CDR2 from the germline V gene are KGHSH and LQKENI. This CDR3 region has 14 residues. V was cut by 0 bases and J by 7 bases, with 12 bases left in between. Here the CDR3 reads CASSPPGQGPGYTF. The CDR3 region has the DNA TGTGCCAGCTCACCACCGGGCCAGGGCCCTGGCTACACCTTC.

The V gene is TRBV7-2, the J gene TRBJ2-7, with D possibly being TRBD1 (5 bases). This CDR3 has 15 amino acids. V gave up 1 base and J gave up 4 bases, with 14 bases separating them. The germline V gene encodes CDR1 SGHTA and CDR2 FQGNSA. CDR3 residues: CASSLGATVSYEQYF. CDR3 DNA sequence: TGTGCCAGCAGCTTAGGTGCGACAGTCTCTTACGAGCAGTACTTC.